This T cell receptor (beta chain) was profiled in a study of blood T cell repertoires in COVID-19. Study-wide background: T cells, B-cell-depleted T cells, or PBMCs supplied cDNA or gDNA.

Generated by immunoSEQ multiplex PCR, the TCRdb table keeps only in-frame clones and is missing some. Of 75,000 to 95,000 clones listed, around 80% are singletons. Germline assignment: CDR1 MNHEY and CDR2 SVGAGI. Trimming left V 0 bases short and J 7 bases short, with 15 bases between. The CDR3 loop spans 15 amino acids. Seattle's enrolled individuals joined amid active infection and were then monitored longitudinally. Material: peripheral blood. The source is a man in his 60s with COVID-19, enrolled during active disease. The J gene is TRBJ1-2, the V gene TRBV6-5; D is possibly TRBD1 (5 bases). CDR3 in DNA: TGTGCCAGCAGTTACTCGCCCAGGACAAGGGCTGGCTACACCTTC. This codes for CASSYSPRTRAGYTF.